This section outlines one TCR beta chain sequence together with its context. The record originates from a study of CD8+CD57+ T cells in acquired aplastic anemia. Germline values: CDR1 SQVTM, CDR2 ANQGSEA. V was clipped by 2 bases and J by 4 bases; unmatched bases: 9. This CDR3 has 15 residues. It was genomic DNA that served as the template for profiling TCR beta VDJ and CDR3. TCRdb ran MiXCR on the reads and lists one entry per CDR3 protein. The sample carries under 200,000 distinct CDR3 sequences, around 40% recorded once. The receptor was derived from a human donor in good health. The sample taken for sequencing was sorted CD4+, CD8+, or CD8+CD57+ T cells (not recorded which) from PBMCs. This chain links TRBV29-1 with TRBJ2-3, with 7 bases lining up with TRBD2. As DNA, the CDR3 is TGCAGCGTTGAACCTAGCGGATCTTGGGCAGATACGCAGTATTTT. Protein: CSVEPSGSWADTQYF.